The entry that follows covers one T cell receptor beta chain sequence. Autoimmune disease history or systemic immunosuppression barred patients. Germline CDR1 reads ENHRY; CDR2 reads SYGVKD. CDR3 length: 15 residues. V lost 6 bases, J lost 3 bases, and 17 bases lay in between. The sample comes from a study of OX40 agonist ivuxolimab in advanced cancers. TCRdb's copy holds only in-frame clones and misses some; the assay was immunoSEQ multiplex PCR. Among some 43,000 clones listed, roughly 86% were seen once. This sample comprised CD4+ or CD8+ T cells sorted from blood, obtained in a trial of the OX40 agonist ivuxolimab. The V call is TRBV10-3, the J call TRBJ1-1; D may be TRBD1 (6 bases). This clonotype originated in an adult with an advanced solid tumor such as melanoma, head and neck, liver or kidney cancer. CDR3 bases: TGTGCCATCAGGCTCGAGGGGGGAGCTCACACTGAAGCTTTCTTT. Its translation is CAIRLEGGAHTEAFF.